A single sample gave rise to the 22 T cell receptor beta chains below, sequenced in a study of T cells in women clearing cervical HPV infection. Generated by immunoSEQ multiplex PCR, the TCRdb table keeps only in-frame clones and is missing some. This repertoire includes roughly 20,000 clones. Material for sequencing was blood buffy coat. These receptors all come from a woman aged 18-70 years with a cervical HPV16 infection that either progressed to CIN3+ or cleared (not recorded which).

On this clone: The read ends 3 residues early relative to the CDR3; the germline J gene fills the gap. This chain connects TRBV5-5 to TRBJ2-4, with TRBD2 identical over 8 bases. The CDR3 is 13 amino acids. From germline, CDR1 is SGHKS and CDR2 YYEKEE (reference sequence). The part of the CDR3 DNA that was read is TGTGCCAGCAGCTTGGCCGGGGGGGCTGGT. It codes for CASSLAGGAG. The CDR3 as a whole reads CASSLAGGAGQYF.

A remark on this clone: Read coverage stops 3 residues before the CDR3 terminus; the germline J gene supplies the remainder. The chain carries TRBV2 and TRBJ2-5, with D perhaps matching TRBD2 (5 bases). CDR3 size: 13 residues. Per germline, CDR1 SNHLY and CDR2 FYNNEI. V lost 2 bases to trimming and J lost 5 bases, with 9 bases between them. CDR3 residues: CASSELQRETQYF. Incomplete CDR3 DNA: TGTGCCAGCAGTGAACTGCAGCGGGAGACC.

As concerns this clone: The observed sequence ends 3 residues before the CDR3 terminus, with the missing tail filled in from the germline J gene. V usage is TRBV29-1 and J usage is TRBJ2-5; 7 bases match TRBD1. The CDR3 covers 13 residues. Germline V gene lookup returns CDR1 SQVTM and CDR2 ANQGSEA. Trimming cost V 5 bases and J 0 bases; bases outside gene matches: 3. The sequenced CDR3 bases are TGCAGCGTTAAGGGACAGTACCAAGAGACC. Amino acid sequence: CSVKGQYQET. The whole CDR3 reads CSVKGQYQETQYF.

About this clone itself: The sequenced fragment ends 3 residues before the CDR3 boundary, so the rest is inferred from the germline J gene. This chain links TRBV7-9 with TRBJ2-2; 8 bases map to TRBD1. The CDR3 spans 15 residues. Trimming at V came to 6 bases and at J to 4 bases, leaving 7 bases not matched to a gene. Germline V gene sequence: CDR1 SEHNR, CDR2 FQNEAQ (reference sequence). The CDR3 bases that were read are TGTGCCAGCAGGCCCGGACAGGGAGGCACCGGGGAG. Residues: CASRPGQGGTGE. The entire CDR3 is CASRPGQGGTGELFF.

As regards this clone: The CDR3 is cut off 3 residues early in the read; its end comes from the germline J gene. This chain connects TRBV12-3 or TRBV12-4 to TRBJ2-5, with D possibly matching TRBD1 (6 bases). This CDR3 has 15 residues. The V end was cut by 0 bases, the J end by 2 bases, with 10 bases between. The CDR3 protein is CASSLAGRGQETQYF. Partial CDR3 DNA: TGTGCCAGCAGTTTAGCGGGTAGGGGGCAAGAGACC.

CDR3 bases read: TGTGCCAGCAGTCGACAGGGTGCATCGGATGGC. This gives the protein CASSRQGASDG. Given in full, the CDR3 is CASSRQGASDGYTF. The V call is TRBV7-8, the J call TRBJ1-2; 7 bases fit TRBD1. Coverage ceases 3 residues before the CDR3 finishes, and the germline J gene fills in the end. Germline V CDR1 and CDR2: SGHVS, FQNEAQ. V was pared by 6 bases and J by 6 bases, with 10 bases of the junction left unmatched. The CDR3 is 14 residues long.

For this clone: Read data end 3 residues before the CDR3 end; the end is taken from the germline J gene. The chain uses TRBV7-6 and TRBJ2-1; tentatively, D is TRBD1 (5 bases). This CDR3 is built from 16 residues. Trimming took off 1 base at V and 2 bases at J, with 12 bases between the two ends. Per germline, CDR1 SGHVS and CDR2 FNYEAQ. The CDR3 DNA, read in part, is TGTGCCAGCAGCTTAGTATGGCAGGGCACCTACAATGAG. It yields the protein CASSLVWQGTYNE. The entire CDR3 reads CASSLVWQGTYNEQFF.

About this clone: The CDR3 goes on 3 residues after the read ends, and that part is filled in from the germline J gene. The rearrangement links TRBV9 to TRBJ1-2, with a weak D call TRBD1 (5 bases). This CDR3 is 16 amino acids long. Germline values: CDR1 SGDLS, CDR2 YYNGEE. The sequenced CDR3 bases are TGTGCCAGCAGCGTAGGCCCCTCCCCAGGGCCACGGGGC. This gives the protein CASSVGPSPGPRG. The entire CDR3 is CASSVGPSPGPRGYTF.

Regarding this clone: The CDR3 goes on 3 residues after the read ends, and that part is filled in from the germline J gene. The chain joins TRBV5-1 to TRBJ2-7; D is perhaps TRBD1 (5 bases). CDR1 and CDR2 from the germline V gene are SGHRS and YFSETQ. This CDR3 contains 17 residues. Trimming took off 0 bases at V and 2 bases at J, with 18 bases between the two ends. Incomplete CDR3 DNA: TGCGCCAGCAGCTTGGCTTTTCAGGGCTCACGAACCTACGAG. It translates to CASSLAFQGSRTYE. The whole CDR3 is CASSLAFQGSRTYEQYF.

A remark on this clone: The limits of the CDR3 on the DNA are not certain, so only TCRdb's listed CDR3 is given. The V call is TRBV6-2 or TRBV6-3, the J call TRBJ1-2; the table's D gene call, TRBD1, was not cross checked with the DNA. Including both end residues, the CDR3 is 15 amino acids long. Germline CDR1 MNHEY, CDR2 SVGEGT. The CDR3 reads CASSTSTVGSDGYTF.

About this clone itself: The CDR3 end lies 3 residues beyond the end of the read and is filled in from the germline J gene. The chain joins TRBV18 to TRBJ1-3; weak D call: TRBD1 (6 bases). Per the germline V gene, CDR1 is KGHSH and CDR2 is LQKENI. Trimming took off 6 bases at V and 4 bases at J, with 16 bases between the two ends. The CDR3 is 15 residues long. The part of the CDR3 DNA that was read is TGTGCCAGCTCTGTAGGCTGGGGACAAGGAAACACC. As protein: CASSVGWGQGNT. The complete CDR3 reads CASSVGWGQGNTIYF.

As to this clone: The read terminates 3 residues before the CDR3 end, so the remaining end is supplied by the germline J gene. The chain uses TRBV20-1 and TRBJ2-7; perhaps TRBD1 as D (6 bases). The CDR3 extends over 15 amino acids. Between the trimmed V and J ends, which lost 3 bases and 1 base, there was a span of 16 bases. Germline loops: CDR1 DFQATT, CDR2 SNEGSKA (reference sequence). CDR3 in amino acids: CSASGPDRGSYEQYF. The CDR3 DNA, read in part, is TGCAGTGCTAGTGGGCCGGACAGAGGGTCCTACGAG.

A word on this clone: Read sequence stops 3 residues before the CDR3 end, and the germline J gene provides the missing end. The rearrangement links TRBV4-2 to TRBJ2-4; tentative D call: TRBD1 (5 bases). Germline V CDR1 and CDR2: LGHNA, YNFKEQ. Trimming removed 0 bases at V and 4 bases at J, with 10 bases between. This CDR3 region has 15 residues. The CDR3 loop reads CASSQDRVPKNIQYF. The sequenced CDR3 bases are TGTGCCAGCAGCCAAGACAGGGTACCTAAAAACATT.

Remarks on this clone: The read terminates 3 residues before the CDR3 end, so the remaining end is supplied by the germline J gene. V is TRBV20-1 and J is TRBJ1-5; 8 bases are a match to TRBD1. The CDR3 extends over 15 amino acids. Germline V gives CDR1 DFQATT, CDR2 SNEGSKA (reference sequence). J was trimmed by 3 bases and V by 0 bases; bases with no gene match: 4. The DNA read from the CDR3 is TGCAGTGCTAGAGAACCGACAGGGGCCAATCAGCCC. Translated, it gives CSAREPTGANQP. Given in full, the CDR3 is CSAREPTGANQPQHF.

Worth noting for this clone: The sequence runs out 3 residues before the end of the CDR3; the remainder is reconstructed from the germline J gene. The same CDR3 is also encoded by other DNA sequences in this sample. This chain joins TRBV20-1 and TRBJ2-2; 10 nucleotides align to TRBD2. Germline-derived CDR1 and CDR2 are DFQATT and SNEGSKA (reference sequence). This CDR3 is 14 amino acids long. V shed 6 bases and J 0 bases; nucleotides not matched to a gene: 1. The CDR3 region is CSASGGANTGELFF. Incomplete CDR3 DNA: TGCAGTGCCAGCGGGGGGGCGAACACCGGGGAG.

With regard to this clone: The DNA ends 3 residues before the CDR3 does, and the rest of the CDR3 is filled in from the germline J gene. This chain joins TRBV4-1 and TRBJ1-1; D unclear. The germline V gene has CDR1 MGHRA and CDR2 YSYEKL. Trimming stripped 5 bases from V and 2 bases from J, with 15 bases between. CDR3 size: 15 residues. Incomplete CDR3 DNA: TGCGCCAGCAGCGTACGGACGGGGAGAAACACTGAA. Protein: CASSVRTGRNTE. The CDR3 in its entirety is CASSVRTGRNTEAFF.

Comment on this clone: The read stops 3 residues short of the end of the CDR3; the missing end is completed from the germline J gene. This chain joins TRBV14 and TRBJ1-6; no clear D gene. The V gene lost 0 bases and the J gene lost 8 bases, with 5 bases spanning the gap. This CDR3 spans 13 amino acids. In germline, CDR1 is SGHDN, CDR2 FVKESK. The CDR3 region is CASSQELHSPLHF. The part of the CDR3 DNA that was read is TGTGCCAGCAGCCAAGAACTCCATTCACCC. The full variable domain, in which reference TRBV14 and TRBJ1-6 provide the parts outside the CDR3, is EAGVTQFPSHSVIEKGQTVTLRCDPISGHDNLYWYRRVMGKEIKFLLHFVKESKQDESGMPNNRFLAERTGGTYSTLKVQPAELEDSGVYFCASSQELHSPLHFGNGTRLTVT.

As to this clone: The CDR3 goes on 3 residues after the read ends, and that part is filled in from the germline J gene. The genes are TRBV6-2 or TRBV6-3 and TRBJ2-2; 7 positions agree with TRBD1. The CDR3 has 15 residues. The germline V gene has CDR1 MNHEY and CDR2 SVGEGT. Trimming cost V 11 bases and J 4 bases; bases outside gene matches: 13. The sequenced part of the CDR3 DNA is TGTGCCGCCATCACCGACAGGGTGGTCACCGGGGAG. Translated: CAAITDRVVTGE. The entire CDR3 is CAAITDRVVTGELFF.

This chain's CDR3 is CSASRRSSINEQFF. CDR3 bases read: TGCAGTGCTAGTAGGCGGAGTTCGATCAATGAG. The V call is TRBV20-1, the J call TRBJ2-1; no definite D call. The observed sequence ends 3 residues before the CDR3 terminus, with the missing tail filled in from the germline J gene. Trimming removed 3 bases from V and 6 bases from J, with 15 bases in between. Germline values: CDR1 DFQATT, CDR2 SNEGSKA (reference sequence). The CDR3 covers 14 residues.

For this clone: The sequence runs out 3 residues before the end of the CDR3; the remainder is reconstructed from the germline J gene. The chain combines TRBV7-3 with TRBJ2-1; 11 bases map to TRBD1. V lost 5 bases to trimming and J lost 3 bases; unmatched junction nucleotides: 3. The CDR3 loop spans 15 amino acids. Germline V lookup: CDR1 SGHTA, CDR2 FQGTGA. The CDR3 protein is CASSPGTGGYNEQFF. CDR3 DNA, as far as it was read: TGTGCCAGCAGCCCGGGGACAGGGGGCTACAATGAG.

This clone is deemed medium-sized by its frequency. The observed sequence ends 3 residues before the CDR3 terminus, with the missing tail filled in from the germline J gene. The same CDR3 arises from other DNA sequences in this sample as well. The chain combines TRBV18 with TRBJ2-4; D is uncertain. The CDR3 length is 13 residues. Trimming pared 0 bases from V and 8 bases from J, leaving 8 bases between. Germline V gives CDR1 KGHSH, CDR2 LQKENI. The CDR3 here is CASSPPTRDIQYF. Partial CDR3 DNA: TGTGCCAGCTCACCACCAACAAGGGACATT.

To note about this clone: The observed sequence ends 3 residues before the CDR3 terminus, with the missing tail filled in from the germline J gene. The chain combines TRBV19 with TRBJ2-3; possible D gene TRBD2, 6 bases. Germline-derived CDR1 and CDR2 are LNHDA and SQIVND (reference sequence). V lost 7 bases, J lost 4 bases, and 12 bases lay in between. The CDR3 consists of 13 residues. CDR3 region: CASKVSGSDTQYF. The part of the CDR3 DNA that was read is TGTGCCAGTAAGGTCAGCGGGTCAGATACG. Based on the CDR3 plus reference TRBV19 and TRBJ2-3, the full variable domain is DGGITQSPKYLFRKEGQNVTLSCEQNLNHDAMYWYRQDPGQGLRLIYYSQIVNDFQKGDIAEGYSVSREKKESFPLTVTSAQKNPTAFYLCASKVSGSDTQYFGPGTRLTVL.